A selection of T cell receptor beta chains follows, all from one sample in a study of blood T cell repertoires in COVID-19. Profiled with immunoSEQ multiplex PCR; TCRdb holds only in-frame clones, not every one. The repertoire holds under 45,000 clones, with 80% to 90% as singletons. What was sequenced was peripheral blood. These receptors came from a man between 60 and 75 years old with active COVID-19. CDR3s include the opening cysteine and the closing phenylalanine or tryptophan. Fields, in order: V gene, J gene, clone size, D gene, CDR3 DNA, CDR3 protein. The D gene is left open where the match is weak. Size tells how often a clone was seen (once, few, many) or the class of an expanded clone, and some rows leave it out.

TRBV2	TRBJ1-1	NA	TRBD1	TGTGCCAGCAAGCGGACAGGGCAGAACACTGAAGCTTTCTTT	CASKRTGQNTEAFF
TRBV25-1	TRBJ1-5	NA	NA	TGTGCCAGCAGTGTATACTCGAATCAGCCCCAGCATTTT	CASSVYSNQPQHF
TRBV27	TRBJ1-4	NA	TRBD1	TGTGCCAGCAGCAGGACAGGGGAATCGTGGACAAAACTGTTTTTT	CASSRTGESWTKLFF
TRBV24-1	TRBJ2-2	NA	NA	TGTGCCACCAGTGATACGGGGGGCCCGAACACCGGGGAGCTGTTTTTT	CATSDTGGPNTGELFF
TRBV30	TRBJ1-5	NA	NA	TGTGCCTGGAGTGTAGGCAGCGGCAATCAGCCCCAGCATTTT	CAWSVGSGNQPQHF
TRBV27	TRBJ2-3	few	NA	TGTGCCAGCAGTTTATATGCAGGAGGGGGCACAGATACGCAGTATTTT	CASSLYAGGGTDTQYF
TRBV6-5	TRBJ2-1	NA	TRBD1	TGTGCCTCTTGGACAGGGGACAATGAGCAGTTCTTC	CASWTGDNEQFF
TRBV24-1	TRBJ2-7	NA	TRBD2	TGTGCCACCAGTGATGGCCCGTCCGGGACTAGCGGGTACGAGCAGTACTTC	CATSDGPSGTSGYEQYF
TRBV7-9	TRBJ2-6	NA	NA	TGTGCCAGCAGCTTTATGACAGGAATTTCTGGGGCCAACGTCCTGACTTTC	CASSFMTGISGANVLTF
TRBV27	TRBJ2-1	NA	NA	TGTGCCAGCAGTTTACCGGCTAGCGCCTACAATGAGCAGTTCTTC	CASSLPASAYNEQFF
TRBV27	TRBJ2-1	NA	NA	TGTGCCAGCAGTTTACGAGGGTACAATGAGCAGTTCTTC	CASSLRGYNEQFF
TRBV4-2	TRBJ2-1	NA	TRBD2	TGTGCCAGCAGCCAAGGTGATCCGACTAGCGGGGGCCGGCGGCAGTTCTTC	CASSQGDPTSGGRRQFF
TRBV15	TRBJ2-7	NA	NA	TGTGCCACCAGCAGAGTATGGGGAGTCGACGAGCAGTACTTC	CATSRVWGVDEQYF
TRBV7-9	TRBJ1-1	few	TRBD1	TGTGCCAGCAGCTTAAGCACAGGGGGGAACACTGAAGCTTTCTTT	CASSLSTGGNTEAFF
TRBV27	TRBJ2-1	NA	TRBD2	TGTGCCAGCAGTTTCTATAAAACCGGACTAGCGGCACGCAATGAGCAGTTCTTC	CASSFYKTGLAARNEQFF
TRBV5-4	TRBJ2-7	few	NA	TGTGCCAGCAGCTTTTCTGGCCTGGCACCCTACGAGCAGTACTTC	CASSFSGLAPYEQYF
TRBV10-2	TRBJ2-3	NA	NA	TGCGCCAGCAGTGAGGAGGGTCGAACACAGTATTTT	CASSEEGRTQYF
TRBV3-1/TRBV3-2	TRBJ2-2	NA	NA	TGTGCCAGCAGCCAAGACGTGGGGGGAGTTGCCACCGGGGAGCTGTTTTTT	CASSQDVGGVATGELFF
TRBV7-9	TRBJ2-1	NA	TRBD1	TGTGCCAGCAGCCCCCACAACAGGGGGCCTGAACGTAATGAGCAGTTCTTC	CASSPHNRGPERNEQFF
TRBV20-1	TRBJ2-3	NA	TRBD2	TGCAGTGCTAGTAGGGGACTAGCGGGATCGGATACGCAGTATTTT	CSASRGLAGSDTQYF
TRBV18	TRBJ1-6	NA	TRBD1	TGTGCCAGCTCATCCAGACCGGGACAGCCTAATTCACCCCTCCACTTT	CASSSRPGQPNSPLHF
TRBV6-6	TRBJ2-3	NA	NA	TGTGCCAGCAGACCGTCGGGGGATACGCAGTATTTT	CASRPSGDTQYF
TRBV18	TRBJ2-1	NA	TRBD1	TGTGCCAGCTCACAGGAGACAGGGGGCCAACATGAGCAGTTCTTC	CASSQETGGQHEQFF
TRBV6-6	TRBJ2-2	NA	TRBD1	TGTGCCAGCAGTTACGGGACAGGAGGTAGCGGGGAGCTGTTTTTT	CASSYGTGGSGELFF
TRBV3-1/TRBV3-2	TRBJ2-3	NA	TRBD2	TGTGCCAGCAGCCAACGGACTAGCGGGAGTTCAGATACGCAGTATTTT	CASSQRTSGSSDTQYF
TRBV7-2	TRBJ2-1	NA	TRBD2	TGTGCCAGCAGCTCCATCGGACTAGCGGGACCGAAGGGAGATGAGCAGTTCTTC	CASSSIGLAGPKGDEQFF
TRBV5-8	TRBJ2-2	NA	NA	TGTGCCAGCAGCCGGCAGCGATTCACCGGGGAGCTGTTTTTT	CASSRQRFTGELFF
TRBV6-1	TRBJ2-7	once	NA	TGTGCCAGCAGTGCCAGTGTGGGGGCCCGTCCCTACGAGCAGTACTTC	CASSASVGARPYEQYF
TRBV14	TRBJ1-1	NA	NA	TGTGCCAGCAGCTACATAGCCGGACAAGAAGCTTTCTTT	CASSYIAGQEAFF
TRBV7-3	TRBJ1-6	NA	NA	TGTGCCAGCAGCTTAGGGCCTGGGTGGTCACCCCTCCACTTT	CASSLGPGWSPLHF
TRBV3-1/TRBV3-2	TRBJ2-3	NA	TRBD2	TGTGCCAGCAGCCAAGAGAAGGGACTAGCGGGAACCGATACGCAGTATTTT	CASSQEKGLAGTDTQYF
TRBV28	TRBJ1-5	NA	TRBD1	TGTGCCAGCAGTTCAGGACAGGCCAATCAGCCCCAGCATTTT	CASSSGQANQPQHF
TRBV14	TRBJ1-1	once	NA	TGTGCCAGCAGCCAGACAGTGAACACTGAAGCTTTCTTT	CASSQTVNTEAFF
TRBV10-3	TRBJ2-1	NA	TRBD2	TGTGCCTCCGGGACTAGCGGTAATGAGCAGTTCTTC	CASGTSGNEQFF
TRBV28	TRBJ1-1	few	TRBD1	TGTGCCAGCAGATCGACAGGGGATGAAGCTTTCTTT	CASRSTGDEAFF
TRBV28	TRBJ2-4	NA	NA	TGTGCCAGCAAGCAAAGGGGGTACAGGGCCAAAAACATTCAGTACTTC	CASKQRGYRAKNIQYF
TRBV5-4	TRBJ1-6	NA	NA	TGTGCCAGCAGCCCCGGGGGGCAAAATAATTCACCCCTCCACTTT	CASSPGGQNNSPLHF
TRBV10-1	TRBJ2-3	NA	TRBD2	TGCGCCAGCAGTGAGGCCAGCGGGAGAGCAGATACGCAGTATTTT	CASSEASGRADTQYF
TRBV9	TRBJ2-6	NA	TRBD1	TGTGCCAGCAGCGTAGCGGTGGACAGGGGCACTGGGGCCAACGTCCTGACTTTC	CASSVAVDRGTGANVLTF
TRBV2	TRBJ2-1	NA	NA	TGTGCCAGCAGTCTTCTCCTTTCCAATGAGCAGTTCTTC	CASSLLLSNEQFF
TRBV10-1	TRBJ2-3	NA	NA	TGCGCCAGCAGTGGGTCCCCATCCACAGATACGCAGTATTTT	CASSGSPSTDTQYF
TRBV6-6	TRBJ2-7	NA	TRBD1	TGTGCCAGCAGTTCATGGACAGGGGACTACGAGCAGTACTTC	CASSSWTGDYEQYF
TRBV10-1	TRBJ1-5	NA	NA	TGCGCCAGCAGTGCTAATAGCAATCAGCCCCAGCATTTT	CASSANSNQPQHF
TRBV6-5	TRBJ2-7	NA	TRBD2	TGTGCCAGCAGTTACTCGGGACTAGCGTTATCCTACGAGCAGTACTTC	CASSYSGLALSYEQYF
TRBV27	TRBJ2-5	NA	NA	TGTGCCAGCAGTTTAGGAGGAGGGGCTTCCCAAGAGACCCAGTACTTC	CASSLGGGASQETQYF
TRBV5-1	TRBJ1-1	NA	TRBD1	TGCGCCAGCAGCTCAACAGGGGGCGGGAGCACTGAAGCTTTCTTT	CASSSTGGGSTEAFF
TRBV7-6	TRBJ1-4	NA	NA	TGTGCCAGCAGCTCCCTAGTGGCGGGGTCGGGTGAAAAACTGTTTTTT	CASSSLVAGSGEKLFF
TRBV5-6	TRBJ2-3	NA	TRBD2	TGTGCCAGCAGCTTGGGGCCCTACCGCGCTAGGGACTACACAGATACGCAGTATTTT	CASSLGPYRARDYTDTQYF
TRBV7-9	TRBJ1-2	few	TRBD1	TGTGCCAGCAGCCGGACAGGCCTTTATGGCTACACCTTC	CASSRTGLYGYTF
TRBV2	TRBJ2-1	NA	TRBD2	TGTGCCAGCGAAGGGACTAGCAGGGTGTCCACCTACAATGAGCAGTTCTTC	CASEGTSRVSTYNEQFF
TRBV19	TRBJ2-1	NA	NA	TGTGCCAGTAGTAAACTTACGAGCTCCTACAATGAGCAGTTCTTC	CASSKLTSSYNEQFF
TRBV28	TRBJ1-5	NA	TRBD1	TGTGCCAGCAGTACCGGGACAGGACTTTATCAGCCCCAGCATTTT	CASSTGTGLYQPQHF
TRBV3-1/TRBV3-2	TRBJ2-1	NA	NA	TGTGCCAGCAGCCAAGATCGCGTCGCCGGTGAGCAGTTCTTC	CASSQDRVAGEQFF
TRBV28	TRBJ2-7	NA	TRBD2	TGTGCCAGCAGTCCGGGACTAGCGGGAATGAGCTCCTACGAGCAGTACTTC	CASSPGLAGMSSYEQYF
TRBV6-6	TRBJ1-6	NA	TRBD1	TGTGCCAGCAGTCTGGGACTGGGACAGGGGGCGCGAAATTCACCCCTCCACTTT	CASSLGLGQGARNSPLHF
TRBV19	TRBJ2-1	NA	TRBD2	TGTGCCAGTAGTATCGGGAGGGGACCCTACAATGAGCAGTTCTTC	CASSIGRGPYNEQFF
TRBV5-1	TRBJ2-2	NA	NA	TGCGCCAGCAGCCCCGACAATTCCGGGGAGCTGTTTTTT	CASSPDNSGELFF
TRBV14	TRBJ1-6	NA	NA	TGTGCCAGCAGCCAAGGAGGATTCACCCTCCACTTT	CASSQGGFTLHF
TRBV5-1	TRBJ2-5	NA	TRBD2	TGCGCCAGCAGCACCCTCCCCCCGACTAGCGGGTACCAAGAGACCCAGTACTTC	CASSTLPPTSGYQETQYF
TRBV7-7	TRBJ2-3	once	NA	TGTGCTAGCAGCTTAGAAAGGGGGGATACGCAGTATTTT	CASSLERGDTQYF